The 27 T cell receptor beta chains below were found in one sample sequenced in a study of glioma-infiltrating T cells after dendritic cell vaccination. Profiled with immunoSEQ multiplex PCR; TCRdb holds only in-frame clones, not every one. Counted here are roughly 100,000 clones, roughly 80% occurring once; the ten biggest clones make up roughly 12%. The material sequenced was blood, taken before dendritic cell vaccination. The receptors were gathered from a human donor with glioblastoma.

The V call is TRBV5-6, the J call TRBJ1-2; 8 bases map to TRBD1. Germline-derived CDR1 and CDR2 are SGHDT and YYEEEE. After removal of 4 bases from V and 5 bases from J, the junction contained 4 bases not matched to a gene. This CDR3 is 13 amino acids long. CDR3 coding DNA: TGTGCCAGCAGCCGCGGGACAGGTTATGGCTACACCTTC. Its protein product is CASSRGTGYGYTF.

This clone has only one observation. V gene TRBV19 combines with J gene TRBJ2-2; possible D gene TRBD1, 6 bases. Trimming stripped 5 bases from V and 5 bases from J, with 21 bases between. The germline CDR1 and CDR2 sequences are LNHDA and SQIVND (reference sequence). The length of the CDR3 is 17 residues. The CDR3 reads CASSLRGPGRETGELFF. In DNA form, the CDR3 reads TGTGCCAGTAGTCTCAGGGGCCCGGGAAGGGAAACCGGGGAGCTGTTTTTT.

Here the CDR3 reads CASSLLAPSGTNNEQFF. In DNA, the CDR3 is TGTGCCAGCAGTCTCCTGGCCCCTAGCGGGACCAACAATGAGCAGTTCTTC. The chain links TRBV27 to TRBJ2-1; 9 nucleotides agree with TRBD2. V was pared by 5 bases and J by 5 bases, with 13 bases of the junction left unmatched. CDR1 and CDR2 (germline): MNHEY, SMNVEV (reference sequence). The CDR3 runs to 17 residues.

As for this clone: The same CDR3 can be traced to other DNA sequences in this sample. CDR3 region: CASSRTGGTDTQYF. CDR3 bases: TGTGCCAGCAGCCGCACCGGGGGCACAGATACGCAGTATTTT. The rearrangement uses TRBV27 and TRBJ2-3; TRBD2 is a possible D gene (5 bases). V lost 6 bases and J lost 1, with 11 bases in between. Germline V gene data show CDR1 as MNHEY and CDR2 as SMNVEV (reference sequence). The CDR3 totals 14 residues.

The V call is TRBV30, the J call TRBJ1-1, with D maybe TRBD1 (5 bases). CDR1 and CDR2 from the germline V gene are GTSNPN and SVGIG (reference sequence). CDR3 length equals 15 residues. The V gene lost 4 bases and the J gene lost 4 bases, with 19 bases spanning the gap. The CDR3 reads CAWIPPVSGVTEAFF. The CDR3, as DNA: TGTGCCTGGATTCCTCCCGTCTCGGGGGTCACTGAAGCTTTCTTT.

Only a few counts were recorded for this clone. V usage is TRBV4-1 and J usage is TRBJ1-2, with TRBD1 as a possible D gene (5 bases). V was pared by 1 base and J by 4 bases, with 19 bases between. CDR3 length: 17 amino acids. Germline assignment: CDR1 MGHRA and CDR2 YSYEKL. The CDR3 here is CASSQALTEARVYGYTF. For the CDR3, the DNA is TGCGCCAGCAGCCAAGCCCTGACAGAGGCCAGGGTCTATGGCTACACCTTC.

The rearrangement joins TRBV5-1 to TRBJ2-1; 9 nucleotides match TRBD1. V dropped 4 bases and J dropped 5; count of bases not matched to a gene: 7. Germline V gene sequence: CDR1 SGHRS, CDR2 YFSETQ. The CDR3 is 15 residues long. The CDR3 is CASSPRDRVNNEQFF. Here the CDR3 DNA reads TGCGCCAGCAGCCCCCGGGACAGGGTGAACAATGAGCAGTTCTTC.

The V gene is TRBV5-1, the J gene TRBJ2-6; no reliable D call. This CDR3 has 15 residues. V was shortened by 3 bases and J by 1 base, with 8 bases between the two germline ends. Germline assignment: CDR1 SGHRS and CDR2 YFSETQ. CDR3 bases: TGCGCCAGCAGCTCCACGGGTTCTGGGGCCAACGTCCTGACTTTC. Amino acid sequence: CASSSTGSGANVLTF.

The J gene is TRBJ2-5, the V gene TRBV5-1; D is possibly TRBD2 (6 bases). Germline V gene data show CDR1 as SGHRS and CDR2 as YFSETQ. V was clipped by 0 bases and J by 1 base, with 10 bases between them. The CDR3 consists of 15 residues. The chain's CDR3 is CASSLARDFQETQYF. In nucleotides, the CDR3 is TGCGCCAGCAGCTTGGCCCGGGACTTCCAAGAGACCCAGTACTTC.

V gene TRBV21-1 combines with J gene TRBJ2-4; the DNA was not compared with TRBD2, the D call given in the table. TRBV21-1 is a pseudogene. This CDR3 comprises 16 residues. CDR3 DNA sequence: TGTGCCAGCAGCAAAGGACCCCCCGGGGCCAAAAACATTCAGTACTTC. This codes for CASSKGPPGAKNIQYF.

The CDR3 protein is CSVEGRSVIGTYEQYF. CDR3 in DNA: TGCAGCGTTGAAGGCCGATCGGTGATTGGTACCTACGAGCAGTACTTC. The chain has TRBV29-1 and TRBJ2-7; D gene unclear. The CDR3 totals 16 residues. Deletions cut 1 base from V and 2 bases from J, with 18 bases between. Germline CDR1 is SQVTM and CDR2 is ANQGSEA.

This clone has a handful of counts. V usage is TRBV19 and J usage is TRBJ2-7; a weak D match, TRBD1 (6 bases). The CDR3 runs 13 residues. Germline lookup yields CDR1 LNHDA and CDR2 SQIVND (reference sequence). V was shortened by 4 bases and J by 0 bases, with 7 bases between the two germline ends. The CDR3 region has the DNA TGTGCCAGTAGTAGGGACATCTCCTACGAGCAGTACTTC. Protein sequence: CASSRDISYEQYF. The complete variable domain, with remaining parts taken from reference TRBV19 and TRBJ2-7, reads DGGITQSPKYLFRKEGQNVTLSCEQNLNHDAMYWYRQDPGQGLRLIYYSQIVNDFQKGDIAEGYSVSREKKESFPLTVTSAQKNPTAFYLCASSRDISYEQYFGPGTRLTVT.

The chain couples TRBV6-5 to TRBJ1-2, with D hard to call. CDR1 and CDR2 from the germline V gene are MNHEY and SVGAGI. V was clipped by 5 bases and J by 4 bases, with 11 bases between them. The CDR3 runs to 13 residues. CDR3 region: CASSNGVRYGYTF. In DNA, the CDR3 is TGTGCCAGCAGTAACGGGGTTCGCTATGGCTACACCTTC.

V usage is TRBV9 and J usage is TRBJ2-3; 10 nucleotides match TRBD2. CDR3 size: 16 residues. V lost 2 bases to trimming and J lost 5 bases; unmatched junction nucleotides: 8. The germline CDR1 and CDR2 sequences are SGDLS and YYNGEE. CDR3 sequence: CASSVTTSGAGDTQYF. As DNA, the CDR3 is TGTGCCAGCAGCGTGACCACTAGCGGGGCGGGAGATACGCAGTATTTT.

Note on this clone: An end of the junction does not agree with germline; a read error may underlie this. V usage is TRBV5-1 and J usage is TRBJ2-2, with 9 bases aligning to TRBD2. Germline V gene lookup returns CDR1 SGHRS and CDR2 YFSETQ. The CDR3 covers 12 residues. As DNA, the CDR3 is TGCGCCAGCAGCGATATAGCGGGGGCCACTCTTTTT. Translation gives CASSDIAGATLF. Drawing the rest from reference TRBV5-1 and TRBJ2-2, the complete variable domain is KAGVTQTPRYLIKTRGQQVTLSCSPISGHRSVSWYQQTPGQGLQFLFEYFSETQRNKGNFPGRFSGRQFSNSRSEMNVSTLELGDSALYLCASSDIAGATLFGEGSRLTVL.

The count of this clone is one. V and J are TRBV6-4 and TRBJ1-2; no clear D gene. Germline loops: CDR1 MRHNA, CDR2 SNTAGT. Between the trimmed V and J ends, which lost 2 bases and 8 bases, there was a span of 15 bases. This CDR3 is 14 amino acids long. CDR3 amino acids: CASSDPPQEEGYTF. CDR3 bases: TGTGCCAGCAGTGACCCCCCGCAGGAGGAAGGCTACACCTTC.

This chain links TRBV9 with TRBJ2-3, with D perhaps matching TRBD2 (7 bases). Trimming took 4 bases from V and 5 from J, leaving 26 bases between them. The CDR3 contains 18 residues. Germline V gives CDR1 SGDLS, CDR2 YYNGEE. CDR3 in amino acids: CASSLRGGGEVSGDTQYF. For the CDR3, the DNA is TGTGCCAGCAGCCTACGAGGGGGAGGGGAAGTCTCTGGAGATACGCAGTATTTT. The whole variable domain, filled in from reference TRBV9 and TRBJ2-3, reads DSGVTQTPKHLITATGQRVTLRCSPRSGDLSVYWYQQSLDQGLQFLIQYYNGEERAKGNILERFSAQQFPDLHSELNLSSLELGDSALYFCASSLRGGGEVSGDTQYFGPGTRLTVL.

The rearrangement links TRBV6-5 to TRBJ1-1; a possible D gene is TRBD1 (6 bases). The CDR3 covers 15 residues. Trimming stripped 5 bases from V and 1 base from J, with 14 bases between. Germline lookup yields CDR1 MNHEY and CDR2 SVGAGI. The CDR3 sequence: CASSTPRQANTEAFF. As DNA, the CDR3 is TGTGCCAGCAGTACCCCAAGACAGGCGAACACTGAAGCTTTCTTT.

Comments on this clone: Other DNA variants within this sample encode the same CDR3. The chain has TRBV9 and TRBJ2-1; 7 nucleotides match TRBD2. The germline CDR1 and CDR2 sequences are SGDLS and YYNGEE. V lost 0 bases and J lost 0; bases outside the gene matches: 0. This CDR3 comprises 15 residues. CDR3 in amino acids: CASSVGGGSYNEQFF. The CDR3 DNA follows: TGTGCCAGCAGCGTAGGGGGGGGCTCCTACAATGAGCAGTTCTTC.

There are a few counts of this clone. The chain links TRBV2 to TRBJ1-5; 7 bases agree with TRBD1. Trimming cost V 8 bases and J 15 bases; bases outside gene matches: 16. Germline V gives CDR1 SNHLY, CDR2 FYNNEI. This CDR3 comprises 13 residues. The CDR3 sequence is CASGRDSNTIGHF. The CDR3 DNA sequence: TGTGCCAGCGGGCGGGACAGTAACACCATAGGGCATTTT.

The chain employs TRBV29-1 and TRBJ2-2; D might be TRBD2 (7 bases). The CDR3 totals 16 residues. Looked up from germline, CDR1 is SQVTM and CDR2 is ANQGSEA. Trimming cost V 1 base and J 2 bases, with 14 bases left between them. This CDR3 is CSVEGSAGANTGELFF. For the CDR3, the DNA is TGCAGCGTTGAAGGCTCTGCGGGGGCTAACACCGGGGAGCTGTTTTTT.

The chain employs TRBV5-4 and TRBJ2-7, with a possible D match to TRBD2 (5 bases). The CDR3 runs 15 residues. The V end lost 4 bases, the J end lost 0 bases, and 14 bases lay between the germline ends. Looked up from germline, CDR1 is SGHNT and CDR2 is YYREEE (reference sequence). The CDR3 DNA reads as TGTGCCAGCAGCCACTCCGGGATGAGCTCCTACGAGCAGTACTTC. Translation gives CASSHSGMSSYEQYF.

This chain connects TRBV6-1 to TRBJ2-2, with D maybe TRBD1 (7 bases). The CDR3 has 15 amino acids. CDR1 is MNHNS and CDR2 is SASEGT in the germline V gene. V lost 2 bases and J lost 6, with 13 bases in between. In nucleotides, the CDR3 is TGTGCCAGCAGTGAAAGGAGGGGGCGCTCCGGGGAGCTGTTTTTT. The encoded protein is CASSERRGRSGELFF.

As concerns this clone: Compared with germline, one end of the junction differs, possibly owing to a read error. V gene TRBV7-7 combines with J gene TRBJ2-2; unclear D gene. There are 15 residues in the CDR3. Per the germline V gene, CDR1 is SSHAT and CDR2 is FNYEAQ (reference sequence). CDR3: CASSLFPANTGELFF. Here the CDR3 DNA reads TGTGCTAGCAGCTTATTTCCAGCGAACACCGGGGAGCTGTTTTTT.

This clone came up once. This chain connects TRBV11-2 to TRBJ1-2; 10 bases map to TRBD1. Germline V gives CDR1 SGHAT, CDR2 FQNNGV. The ends lost 5 bases at V and 5 bases at J; junction bases unmatched: 5. This CDR3 region has 14 residues. The CDR3 bases are TGTGCCAGCAGCCTTCCGGGACAGGGGTATGGCTACACCTTC. It encodes CASSLPGQGYGYTF.

The chain couples TRBV5-6 to TRBJ1-6, with D perhaps matching TRBD1 (5 bases). The CDR3 covers 15 residues. The ends were cut back, 7 bases at V and 0 bases at J, with 11 bases in the middle. The germline CDR1 and CDR2 sequences are SGHDT and YYEEEE. CDR3: CASDAGPSYNSPLHF. DNA of the CDR3: TGTGCCAGCGACGCAGGGCCCTCCTATAATTCACCCCTCCACTTT.

The rearrangement links TRBV19 to TRBJ1-2, with D perhaps matching TRBD1 (6 bases). Per the germline V gene, CDR1 is LNHDA and CDR2 is SQIVND (reference sequence). V was pared by 3 bases and J by 8 bases, with 19 bases between. The length of the CDR3 is 15 residues. The DNA for the CDR3 is TGTGCCAGTAGTATTTGGCCAGGGACACGGAACGGCTACACCTTC. Its protein product is CASSIWPGTRNGYTF.